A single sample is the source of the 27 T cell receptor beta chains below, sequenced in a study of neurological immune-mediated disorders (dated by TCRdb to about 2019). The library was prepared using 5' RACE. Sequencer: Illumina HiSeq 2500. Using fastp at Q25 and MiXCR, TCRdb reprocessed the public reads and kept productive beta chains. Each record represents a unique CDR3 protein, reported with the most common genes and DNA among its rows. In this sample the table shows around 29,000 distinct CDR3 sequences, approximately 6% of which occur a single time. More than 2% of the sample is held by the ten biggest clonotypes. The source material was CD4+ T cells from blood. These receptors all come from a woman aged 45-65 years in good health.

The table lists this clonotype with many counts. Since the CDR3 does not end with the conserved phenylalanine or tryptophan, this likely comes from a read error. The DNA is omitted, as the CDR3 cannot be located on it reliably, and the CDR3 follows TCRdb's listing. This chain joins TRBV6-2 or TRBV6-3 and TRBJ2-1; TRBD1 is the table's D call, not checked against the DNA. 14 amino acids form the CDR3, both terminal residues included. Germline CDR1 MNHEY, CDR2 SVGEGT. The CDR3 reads CASSFQGRAGFQWP.

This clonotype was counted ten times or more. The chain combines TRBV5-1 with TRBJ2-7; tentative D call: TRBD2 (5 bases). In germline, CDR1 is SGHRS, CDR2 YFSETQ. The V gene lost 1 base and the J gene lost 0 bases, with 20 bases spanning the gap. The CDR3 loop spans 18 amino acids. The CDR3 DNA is TGCGCCAGCAGCTTGCATTTTCTCTCAGCGGCCTCCTCCTACGAGCAGTACTTC. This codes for CASSLHFLSAASSYEQYF.

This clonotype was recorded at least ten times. For the CDR3, the DNA is TGCGCCAGCAGCTTGGAAGGGAATGGGGACATTCAGTACTTC. Its protein is CASSLEGNGDIQYF. The rearrangement links TRBV5-1 to TRBJ2-4; D call uncertain. The germline V gene has CDR1 SGHRS and CDR2 YFSETQ. The CDR3 consists of 14 residues. V shed 0 bases and J shed 8 bases, with 12 bases lying between them.

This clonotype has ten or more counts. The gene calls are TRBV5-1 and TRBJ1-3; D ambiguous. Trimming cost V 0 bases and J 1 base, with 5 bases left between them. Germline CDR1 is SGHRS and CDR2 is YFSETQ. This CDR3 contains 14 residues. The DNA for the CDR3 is TGCGCCAGCAGCTTGGGGAATTCTGGAAACACCATATATTTT. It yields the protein CASSLGNSGNTIYF.

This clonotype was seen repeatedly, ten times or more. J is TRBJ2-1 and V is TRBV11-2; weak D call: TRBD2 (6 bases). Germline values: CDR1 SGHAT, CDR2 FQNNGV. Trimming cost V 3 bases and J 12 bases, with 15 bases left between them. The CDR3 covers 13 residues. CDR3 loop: CASSLESGGGQFF. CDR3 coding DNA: TGTGCCAGCAGCTTGGAGTCCGGGGGTGGGCAGTTCTTC.

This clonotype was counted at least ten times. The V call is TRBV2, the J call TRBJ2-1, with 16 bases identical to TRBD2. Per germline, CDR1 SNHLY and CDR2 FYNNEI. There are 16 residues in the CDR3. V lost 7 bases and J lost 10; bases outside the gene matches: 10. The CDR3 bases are TGTGCCAGCACCGACCCTGGGACTAGCGGGAGGGGAGAGCAGTTCTTC. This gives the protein CASTDPGTSGRGEQFF.

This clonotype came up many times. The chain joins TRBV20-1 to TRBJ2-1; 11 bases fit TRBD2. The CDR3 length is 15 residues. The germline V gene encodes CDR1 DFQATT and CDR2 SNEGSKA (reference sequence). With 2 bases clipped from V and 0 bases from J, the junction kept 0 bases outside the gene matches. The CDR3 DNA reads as TGCAGTGCTAGAACTAGCGGGAGCTCCTACAATGAGCAGTTCTTC. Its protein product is CSARTSGSSYNEQFF.

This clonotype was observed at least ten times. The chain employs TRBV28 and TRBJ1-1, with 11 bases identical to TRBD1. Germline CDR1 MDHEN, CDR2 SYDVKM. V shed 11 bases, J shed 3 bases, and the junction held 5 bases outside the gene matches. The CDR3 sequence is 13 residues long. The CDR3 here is CAGRDRGYTEAFF. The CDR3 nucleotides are TGTGCCGGACGGGACAGGGGGTACACTGAAGCTTTCTTT.

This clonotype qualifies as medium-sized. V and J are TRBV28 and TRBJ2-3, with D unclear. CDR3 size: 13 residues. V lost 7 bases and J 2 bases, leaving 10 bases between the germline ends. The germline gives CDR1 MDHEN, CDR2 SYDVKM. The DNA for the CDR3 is TGTGCCAGCACGGCCATCGACACAGATACGCAGTATTTT. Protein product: CASTAIDTDTQYF.

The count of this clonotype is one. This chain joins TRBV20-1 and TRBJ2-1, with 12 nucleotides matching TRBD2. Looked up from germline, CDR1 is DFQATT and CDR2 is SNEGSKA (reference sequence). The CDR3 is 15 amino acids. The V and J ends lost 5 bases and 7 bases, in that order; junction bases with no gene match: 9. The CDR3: CSASILAGGPNEQFF. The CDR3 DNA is TGCAGTGCTTCTATCCTAGCGGGAGGGCCGAATGAGCAGTTCTTC.

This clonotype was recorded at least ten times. CDR3 in amino acids: CSARNTDTQYF. The CDR3 DNA reads as TGCAGTGCCCGGAACACAGATACGCAGTATTTT. The rearrangement joins TRBV20-1 to TRBJ2-3; D not certain. Germline CDR1 reads DFQATT; CDR2 reads SNEGSKA (reference sequence). V was pared by 6 bases and J by 2 bases, with 6 bases between. CDR3 length: 11 residues.

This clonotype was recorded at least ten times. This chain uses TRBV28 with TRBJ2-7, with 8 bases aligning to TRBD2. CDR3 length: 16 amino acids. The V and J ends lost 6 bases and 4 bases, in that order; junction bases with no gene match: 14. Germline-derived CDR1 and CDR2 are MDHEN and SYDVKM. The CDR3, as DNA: TGTGCCAGCAGCACCGTCGGCGGGAGGTCCAGTTACGAGCAGTACTTC. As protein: CASSTVGGRSSYEQYF. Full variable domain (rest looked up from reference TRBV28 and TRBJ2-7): DVKVTQSSRYLVKRTGEKVFLECVQDMDHENMFWYRQDPGLGLRLIYFSYDVKMKEKGDIPEGYSVSREKKERFSLILESASTNQTSMYLCASSTVGGRSSYEQYFGPGTRLTVT.

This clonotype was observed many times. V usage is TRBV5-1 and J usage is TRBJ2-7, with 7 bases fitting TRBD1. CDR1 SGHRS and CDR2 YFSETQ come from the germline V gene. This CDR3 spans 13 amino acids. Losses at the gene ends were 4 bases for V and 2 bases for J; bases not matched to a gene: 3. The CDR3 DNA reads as TGCGCCAGCAGCAGGGACAGTACCTACGAGCAGTACTTC. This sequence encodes CASSRDSTYEQYF. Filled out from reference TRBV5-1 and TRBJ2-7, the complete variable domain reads KAGVTQTPRYLIKTRGQQVTLSCSPISGHRSVSWYQQTPGQGLQFLFEYFSETQRNKGNFPGRFSGRQFSNSRSEMNVSTLELGDSALYLCASSRDSTYEQYFGPGTRLTVT.

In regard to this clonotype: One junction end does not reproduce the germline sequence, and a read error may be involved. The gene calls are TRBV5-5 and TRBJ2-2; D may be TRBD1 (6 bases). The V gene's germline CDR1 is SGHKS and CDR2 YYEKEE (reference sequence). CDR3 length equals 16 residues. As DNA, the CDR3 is TGTGCCAGCAGCTTCACCGGGACACCGAACACCTGGGAGCTTTTTTTT. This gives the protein CASSFTGTPNTWELFF.

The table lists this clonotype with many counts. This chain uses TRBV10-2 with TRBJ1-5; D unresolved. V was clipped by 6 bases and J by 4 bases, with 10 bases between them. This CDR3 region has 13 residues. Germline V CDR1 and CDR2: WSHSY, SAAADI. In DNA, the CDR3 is TGCGCCAGCAGGGAGGGAACGAATCAGCCCCAGCATTTT. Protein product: CASREGTNQPQHF.

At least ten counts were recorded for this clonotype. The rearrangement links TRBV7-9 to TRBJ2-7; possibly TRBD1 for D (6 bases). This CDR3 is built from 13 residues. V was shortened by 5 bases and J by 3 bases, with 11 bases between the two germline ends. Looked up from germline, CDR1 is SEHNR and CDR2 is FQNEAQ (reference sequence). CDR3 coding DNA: TGTGCCAGCAGCCGGGACAATGTCTACGAGCAGTACTTC. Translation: CASSRDNVYEQYF.

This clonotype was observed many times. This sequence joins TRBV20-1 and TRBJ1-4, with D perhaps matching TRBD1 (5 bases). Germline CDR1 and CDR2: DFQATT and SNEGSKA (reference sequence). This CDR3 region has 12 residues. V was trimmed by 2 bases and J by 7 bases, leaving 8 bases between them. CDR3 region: CSARRGLEKLFF. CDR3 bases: TGCAGTGCTAGAAGGGGTCTTGAAAAACTGTTTTTT.

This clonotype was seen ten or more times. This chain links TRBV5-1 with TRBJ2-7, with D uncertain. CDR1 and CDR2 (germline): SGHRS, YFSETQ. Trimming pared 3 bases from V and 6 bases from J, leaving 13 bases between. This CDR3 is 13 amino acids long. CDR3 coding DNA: TGCGCCAGCAGCTCTTACTCACGACTCGAGCAGTACTTC. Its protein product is CASSSYSRLEQYF.

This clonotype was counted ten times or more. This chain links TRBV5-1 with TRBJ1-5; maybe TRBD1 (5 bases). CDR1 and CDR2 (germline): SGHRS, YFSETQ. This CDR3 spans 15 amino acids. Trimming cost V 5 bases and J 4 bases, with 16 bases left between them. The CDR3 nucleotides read TGCGCCAGCAGGGACGGGGATGGGGCTAATCAGCCCCAGCATTTT. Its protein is CASRDGDGANQPQHF.

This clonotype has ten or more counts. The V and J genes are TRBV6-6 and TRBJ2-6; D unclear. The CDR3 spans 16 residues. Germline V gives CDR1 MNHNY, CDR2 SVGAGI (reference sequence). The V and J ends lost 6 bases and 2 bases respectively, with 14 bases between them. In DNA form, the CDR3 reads TGTGCCAGCAGGGACCATGGCCAGCCTGGGGCCAACGTCCTGACTTTC. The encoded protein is CASRDHGQPGANVLTF.

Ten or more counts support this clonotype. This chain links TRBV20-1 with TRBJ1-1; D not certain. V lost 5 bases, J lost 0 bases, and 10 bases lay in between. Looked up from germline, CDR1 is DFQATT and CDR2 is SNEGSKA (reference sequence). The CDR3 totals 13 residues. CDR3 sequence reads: CSAPSGLNTEAFF. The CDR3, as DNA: TGCAGTGCTCCTTCGGGGTTGAACACTGAAGCTTTCTTT.

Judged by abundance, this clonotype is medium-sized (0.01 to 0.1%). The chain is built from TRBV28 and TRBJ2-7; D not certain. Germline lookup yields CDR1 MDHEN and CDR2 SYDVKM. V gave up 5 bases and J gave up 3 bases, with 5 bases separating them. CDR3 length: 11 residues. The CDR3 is CASSTIYEQYF. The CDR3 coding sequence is TGTGCCAGCAGTACCATCTACGAGCAGTACTTC.

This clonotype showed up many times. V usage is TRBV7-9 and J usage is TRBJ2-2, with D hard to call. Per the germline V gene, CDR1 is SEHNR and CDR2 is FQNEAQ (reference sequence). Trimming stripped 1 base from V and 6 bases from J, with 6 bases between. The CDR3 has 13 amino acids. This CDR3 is CASSLGQPGELFF. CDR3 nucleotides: TGTGCCAGCAGCTTAGGTCAGCCCGGGGAGCTGTTTTTT.

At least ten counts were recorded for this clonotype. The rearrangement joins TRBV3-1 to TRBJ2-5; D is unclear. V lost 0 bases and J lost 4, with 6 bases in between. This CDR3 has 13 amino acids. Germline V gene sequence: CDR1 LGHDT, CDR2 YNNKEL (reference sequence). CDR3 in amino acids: CASSQDLRETQYF. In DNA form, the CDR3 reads TGTGCCAGCAGCCAAGATTTGAGAGAGACCCAGTACTTC.

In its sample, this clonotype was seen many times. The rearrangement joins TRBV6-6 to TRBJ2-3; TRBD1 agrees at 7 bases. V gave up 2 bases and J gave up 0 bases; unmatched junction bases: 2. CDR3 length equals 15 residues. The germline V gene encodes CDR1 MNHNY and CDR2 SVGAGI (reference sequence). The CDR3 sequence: CASSYGTASTDTQYF. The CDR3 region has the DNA TGTGCCAGCAGTTACGGGACAGCTAGCACAGATACGCAGTATTTT.

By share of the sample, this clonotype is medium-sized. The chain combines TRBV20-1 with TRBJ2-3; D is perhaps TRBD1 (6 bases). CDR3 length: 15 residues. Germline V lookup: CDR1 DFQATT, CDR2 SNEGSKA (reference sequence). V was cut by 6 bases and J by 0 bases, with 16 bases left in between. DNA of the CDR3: TGCAGTGCCGCAAGACAGGCCCTTAGCACAGATACGCAGTATTTT. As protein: CSAARQALSTDTQYF.

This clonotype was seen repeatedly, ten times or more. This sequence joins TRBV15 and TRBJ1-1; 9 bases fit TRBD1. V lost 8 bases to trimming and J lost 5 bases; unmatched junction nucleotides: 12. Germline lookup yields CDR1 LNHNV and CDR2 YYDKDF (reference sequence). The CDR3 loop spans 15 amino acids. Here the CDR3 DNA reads TGTGCCACCTTACGGGTACAGGGGGCCCGGACTGAAGCTTTCTTT. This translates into CATLRVQGARTEAFF.